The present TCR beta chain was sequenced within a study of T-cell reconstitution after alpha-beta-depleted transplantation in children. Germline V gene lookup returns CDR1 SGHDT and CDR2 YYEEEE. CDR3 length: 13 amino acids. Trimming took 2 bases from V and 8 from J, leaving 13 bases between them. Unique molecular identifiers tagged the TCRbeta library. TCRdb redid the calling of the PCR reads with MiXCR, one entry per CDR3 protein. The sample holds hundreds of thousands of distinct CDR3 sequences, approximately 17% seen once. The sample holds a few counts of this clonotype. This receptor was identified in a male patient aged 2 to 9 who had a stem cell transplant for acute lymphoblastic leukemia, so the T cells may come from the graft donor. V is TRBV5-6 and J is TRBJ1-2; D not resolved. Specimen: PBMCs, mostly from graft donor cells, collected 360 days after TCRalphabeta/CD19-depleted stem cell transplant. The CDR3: CASSLHRVEGYTF. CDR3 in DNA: TGTGCCAGCAGCTTACACAGAGTTGAGGGCTACACCTTC.